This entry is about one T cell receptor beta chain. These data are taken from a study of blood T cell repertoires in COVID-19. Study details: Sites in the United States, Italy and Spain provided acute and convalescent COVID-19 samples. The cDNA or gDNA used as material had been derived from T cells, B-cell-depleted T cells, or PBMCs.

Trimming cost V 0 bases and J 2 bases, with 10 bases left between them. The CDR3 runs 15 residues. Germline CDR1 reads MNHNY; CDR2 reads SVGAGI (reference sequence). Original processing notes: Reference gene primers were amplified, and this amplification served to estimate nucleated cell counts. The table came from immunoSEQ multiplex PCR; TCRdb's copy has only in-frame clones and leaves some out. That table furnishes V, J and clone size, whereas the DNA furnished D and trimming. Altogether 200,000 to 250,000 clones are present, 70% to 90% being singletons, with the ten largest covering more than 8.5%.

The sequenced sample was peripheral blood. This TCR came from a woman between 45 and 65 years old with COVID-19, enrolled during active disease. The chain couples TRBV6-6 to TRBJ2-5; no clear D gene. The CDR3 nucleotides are TGTGCCAGCAGTTACTCTTTCAGGATTCAAGAGACCCAGTACTTC. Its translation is CASSYSFRIQETQYF.